A single sample is the source of the 17 T cell receptor beta chains below, sequenced in a study of T cells after yellow fever vaccination. TCRdb itself ran the 5' RACE reads through MiXCR, one entry per CDR3 protein. Among approximately 250,000 distinct CDR3 sequences listed, roughly 5.2% were seen once. The sequencing used CD4+ T cells sorted from PBMCs, collected on the day of the yellow fever booster vaccination. The receptor set was obtained from a man younger than 35 who received the YFV17D yellow fever vaccine.

This chain uses TRBV7-2 with TRBJ2-3; the D gene is possibly TRBD2 (6 bases). This CDR3 contains 18 residues. In germline, CDR1 is SGHTA, CDR2 FQGNSA. Trimming pared 0 bases from V and 3 bases from J, leaving 19 bases between. CDR3 sequence: CASSLALQSGDMTDTQYF. The CDR3 DNA reads as TGTGCCAGCAGCTTAGCGCTACAGTCGGGGGATATGACAGATACGCAGTATTTT.

This clonotype was counted many times. V gene TRBV20-1 combines with J gene TRBJ2-7; 10 nucleotides line up with TRBD2. Germline CDR1 and CDR2: DFQATT and SNEGSKA (reference sequence). V was pared by 1 base and J by 3 bases, with 0 bases of the junction left unmatched. The CDR3 has 13 amino acids. The chain's CDR3 is CSARASGGYEQYV. In nucleotides, the CDR3 is TGCAGTGCTAGAGCTAGCGGGGGCTACGAGCAGTACGTC.

This clonotype came up many times. The gene calls are TRBV29-1 and TRBJ2-2; weak D call: TRBD2 (7 bases). The CDR3 extends over 13 amino acids. CDR1 and CDR2 from the germline V gene are SQVTM and ANQGSEA. Trimming pared 8 bases from V and 2 bases from J, leaving 12 bases between. The CDR3 DNA is TGCAGCCGGGGGGCGCATAACACCGGGGAGCTGTTTTTT. Translating gives CSRGAHNTGELFF.

The chain couples TRBV5-5 to TRBJ1-6; D remains ambiguous. This CDR3 has 17 residues. Germline V gene lookup returns CDR1 SGHKS and CDR2 YYEKEE (reference sequence). V was pared by 0 bases and J by 0 bases, with 10 bases between. The CDR3 loop is CASSLVGESSYNSPLHF. CDR3 sequence (DNA): TGTGCCAGCAGCTTGGTCGGGGAGAGCTCCTATAATTCACCCCTCCACTTT. The complete variable domain, with remaining parts taken from reference TRBV5-5 and TRBJ1-6, reads DAGVTQSPTHLIKTRGQQVTLRCSPISGHKSVSWYQQVLGQGPQFIFQYYEKEERGRGNFPDRFSARQFPNYSSELNVNALLLGDSALYLCASSLVGESSYNSPLHFGNGTRLTVT.

Many counts were recorded for this clonotype. The chain carries TRBV19 and TRBJ2-1; 7 bases are shared with TRBD2. V was pared by 4 bases and J by 0 bases, with 0 bases of the junction left unmatched. CDR1 LNHDA and CDR2 SQIVND come from the germline V gene (reference sequence). This CDR3 has 14 residues. CDR3 loop: CASSTSGSYNEQFF. The CDR3 coding sequence is TGTGCCAGTAGTACTAGCGGCTCCTACAATGAGCAGTTCTTC.

This clonotype was observed a few times. The chain couples TRBV6-5 to TRBJ2-3, with D unresolved. V was cut by 6 bases and J by 6 bases, with 13 bases left in between. Per germline, CDR1 MNHEY and CDR2 SVGAGI. CDR3 length: 13 residues. DNA for the CDR3: TGTGCCAGCAGGCCCGACATGCTGGATACGCAGTATTTT. Residues: CASRPDMLDTQYF.

This sequence joins TRBV14 and TRBJ2-1; a possible D gene is TRBD2 (6 bases). Germline-derived CDR1 and CDR2 are SGHDN and FVKESK. The CDR3 covers 17 residues. V shed 1 base and J shed 0 bases, with 13 bases lying between them. The CDR3 reads CASSQVGTFSSYNEQFF. In nucleotides, the CDR3 is TGTGCCAGCAGCCAAGTTGGGACTTTTAGCTCCTACAATGAGCAGTTCTTC.

This clonotype was observed many times. The rearrangement links TRBV12-3 or TRBV12-4 to TRBJ2-3; 7 nucleotides align to TRBD2. The CDR3 consists of 14 residues. J was trimmed by 6 bases and V by 3 bases; bases with no gene match: 6. This CDR3 reads CASSLGLSTDTQYF. CDR3 DNA sequence: TGTGCCAGCAGTTTGGGACTATCTACGGATACGCAGTATTTT.

This clonotype occurred a few times. The V call is TRBV5-6, the J call TRBJ1-2; D is undetermined. Germline lookup yields CDR1 SGHDT and CDR2 YYEEEE. The CDR3 is 13 amino acids. V was pared by 1 base and J by 4 bases, with 8 bases between. CDR3 residues: CASSLSRSYGYTF. CDR3 nucleotide sequence: TGTGCCAGCAGCTTGAGCAGGAGCTATGGCTACACCTTC.

This clonotype has just a few counts. The chain employs TRBV7-2 and TRBJ2-1; 12 bases are shared with TRBD2. V shed 2 bases and J 1 base; nucleotides not matched to a gene: 6. CDR1 SGHTA and CDR2 FQGNSA come from the germline V gene. The CDR3 loop spans 18 amino acids. DNA for the CDR3: TGTGCCAGCAGCTTATCTAGCGGGGGGGCCACATCCTACAATGAGCAGTTCTTC. Its protein is CASSLSSGGATSYNEQFF.

This clonotype appeared a few times. The CDR3 DNA reads TGTGCCAGCAGCGCCCGGGACAGCTTCAATCAGCCCCAGCATTTT. It is translated as CASSARDSFNQPQHF. The J gene is TRBJ1-5, the V gene TRBV5-5, with 7 bases identical to TRBD1. CDR1 SGHKS and CDR2 YYEKEE come from the germline V gene (reference sequence). There are 15 residues in the CDR3. With 4 bases clipped from V and 3 bases from J, the junction kept 7 bases outside the gene matches.

This clonotype was observed many times. The V call is TRBV12-3 or TRBV12-4, the J call TRBJ2-1; TRBD2 is a possible D gene (6 bases). V lost 6 bases and J 3 bases, leaving 12 bases between the germline ends. This CDR3 comprises 14 residues. Here the CDR3 DNA reads TGTGCCAGCAGCCCCGGGACTCTCTACAATGAGCAGTTCTTC. Protein sequence: CASSPGTLYNEQFF.

This clonotype was detected many times. The V gene is TRBV7-8, the J gene TRBJ2-7; perhaps D is TRBD1 or TRBD2 (6 bases each). This CDR3 is 15 amino acids long. With 0 bases removed from V and 2 bases from J, the gap between germline ends came to 11 bases. Germline-derived CDR1 and CDR2 are SGHVS and FQNEAQ. The CDR3 sequence: CASSLAGGGPYEQYV. The CDR3 DNA reads TGTGCCAGCAGCTTAGCAGGGGGAGGCCCCTACGAGCAGTACGTC.

The V gene is TRBV20-1, the J gene TRBJ2-5, with D perhaps TRBD2 (5 bases). This CDR3 is 14 amino acids long. Germline-derived CDR1 and CDR2 are DFQATT and SNEGSKA (reference sequence). V lost 0 bases and J lost 3, with 11 bases in between. The CDR3 DNA reads as TGCAGTGCTAGAGACAGTCTAGCTAAAGAGACCCAGTACTTC. It codes for CSARDSLAKETQYF.

V and J are TRBV5-4 and TRBJ1-6; 11 bases match TRBD1. Unmatched junction bases numbered 7, after V lost 4 bases and J lost 10 bases. The CDR3 runs 15 residues. Germline V CDR1 and CDR2: SGHNT, YYREEE (reference sequence). This CDR3 is CASSGTGGIASPLHF. DNA of the CDR3: TGTGCCAGCAGCGGGACAGGGGGGATAGCATCACCCCTCCACTTT.

This chain links TRBV9 with TRBJ2-3; TRBD2 matches 11 bases. The CDR3 is 17 residues long. The trim removed 0 bases at V and 6 bases at J, leaving 9 bases unmatched. Germline CDR1 and CDR2: SGDLS and YYNGEE. CDR3 amino acids: CASSVEGSGGAHDTQYF. The CDR3 DNA reads as TGTGCCAGCAGCGTAGAAGGTAGCGGGGGGGCACACGATACGCAGTATTTT.

The rearrangement links TRBV18 to TRBJ2-3; 8 positions match TRBD2. The germline V gene has CDR1 KGHSH and CDR2 LQKENI. The junction had 3 bases not matched to a gene; V was cut back by 0 bases and J by 1 base. The CDR3 covers 16 residues. CDR3 coding DNA: TGTGCCAGCTCACCACCTCGCGGGGGGCGCACAGATACGCAGTATTTT. Amino acid sequence: CASSPPRGGRTDTQYF. The full variable domain, its missing parts supplied by reference TRBV18 and TRBJ2-3, is NAGVMQNPRHLVRRRGQEARLRCSPMKGHSHVYWYRQLPEEGLKFMVYLQKENIIDESGMPKERFSAEFPKEGPSILRIQQVVRGDSAAYFCASSPPRGGRTDTQYFGPGTRLTVL.